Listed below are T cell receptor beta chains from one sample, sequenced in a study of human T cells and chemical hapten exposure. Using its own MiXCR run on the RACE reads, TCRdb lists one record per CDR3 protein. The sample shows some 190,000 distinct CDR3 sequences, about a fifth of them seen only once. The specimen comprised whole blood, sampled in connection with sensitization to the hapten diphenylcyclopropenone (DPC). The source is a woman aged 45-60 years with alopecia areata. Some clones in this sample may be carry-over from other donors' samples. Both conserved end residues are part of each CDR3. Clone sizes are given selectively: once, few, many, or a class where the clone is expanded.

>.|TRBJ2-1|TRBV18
CASSPFDRGGEQFF
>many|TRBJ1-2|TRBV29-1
CSVWEASNGYTF
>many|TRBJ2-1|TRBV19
CASGRGRATIQFF
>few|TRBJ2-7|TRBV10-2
CASSEQQLTRVEQYF
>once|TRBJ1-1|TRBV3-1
CASTTGSNTEAFF
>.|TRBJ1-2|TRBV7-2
CASSLRVANYGYTF
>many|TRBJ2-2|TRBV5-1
CASSPAGGPNTGELFF
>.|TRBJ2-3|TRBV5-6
CASSLGGWRRGRNDSTDTQYF
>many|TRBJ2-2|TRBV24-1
CATSDFGPGELFF
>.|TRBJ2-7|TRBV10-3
CAISVELARRGAYEQYF
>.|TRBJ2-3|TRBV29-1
CSVGRLLTDTQYF
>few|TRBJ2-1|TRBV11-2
CASSLEQGGWNEQFF
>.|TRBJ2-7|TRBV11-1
CASSLGLAEGSYEQYF
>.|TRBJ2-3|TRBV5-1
CASRPTPDVLSTDTQYF
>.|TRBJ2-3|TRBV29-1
CSDRDSSLRTQYF
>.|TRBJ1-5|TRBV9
CASSVGAGENQPQHF
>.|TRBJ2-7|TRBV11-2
CASSLGGLDYEQYF
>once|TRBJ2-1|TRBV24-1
CATSEGGQVSYNEQFF
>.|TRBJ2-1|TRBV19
CASSIEFGRGEQFF
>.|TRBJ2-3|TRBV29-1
CSESASGTDTQYF
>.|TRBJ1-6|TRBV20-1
CSAKAAGTGHSPLHF
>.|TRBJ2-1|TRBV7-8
CASSFYPGRTLTNEQFF
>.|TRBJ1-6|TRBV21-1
CASSKTLQGRSSPLHF
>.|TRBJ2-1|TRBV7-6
CASSSDREGEQFF
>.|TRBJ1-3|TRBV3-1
CASSQPSGNTIYF
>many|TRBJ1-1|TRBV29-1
CSVDRGAGTEAFF
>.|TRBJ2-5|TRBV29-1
CSVDRGQETQYF
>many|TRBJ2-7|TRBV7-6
CASSLGQGGEQYF
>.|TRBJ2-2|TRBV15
CATRVGRASSGELFF
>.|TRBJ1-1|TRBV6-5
CATYPWENTEAFF
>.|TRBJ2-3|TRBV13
CASSFGWGLAGPEGADTQYF